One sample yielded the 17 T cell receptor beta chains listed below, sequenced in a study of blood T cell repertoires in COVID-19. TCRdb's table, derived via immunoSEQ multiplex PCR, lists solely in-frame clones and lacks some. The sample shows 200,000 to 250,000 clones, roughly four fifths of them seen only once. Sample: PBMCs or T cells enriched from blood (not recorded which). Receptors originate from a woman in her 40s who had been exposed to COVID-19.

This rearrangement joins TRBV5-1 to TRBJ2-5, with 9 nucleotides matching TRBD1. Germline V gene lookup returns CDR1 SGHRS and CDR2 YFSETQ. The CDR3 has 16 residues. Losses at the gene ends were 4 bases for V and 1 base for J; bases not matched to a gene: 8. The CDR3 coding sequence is TGCGCCAGCAGCAGAACGGGACAGGGACCCCAAGAGACCCAGTACTTC. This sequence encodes CASSRTGQGPQETQYF.

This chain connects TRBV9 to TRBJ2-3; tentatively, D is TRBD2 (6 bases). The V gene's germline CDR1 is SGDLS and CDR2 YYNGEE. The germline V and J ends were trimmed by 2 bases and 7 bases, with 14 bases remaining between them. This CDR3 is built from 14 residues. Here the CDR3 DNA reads TGTGCCAGCAGCGTCGGGGGAGCCGCCAATACGCAGTATTTT. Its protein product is CASSVGGAANTQYF.

CDR3 sequence (DNA): TGTGCCAGCAGCTTCTGGAACACTGAAGCTTTCTTT. Its protein product is CASSFWNTEAFF. The chain is built from TRBV11-1 and TRBJ1-1; the D is unclear. CDR1 SGHAT and CDR2 FQDESV come from the germline V gene (reference sequence). The CDR3 is 12 amino acids. Trimming took 3 bases from V and 1 from J, leaving 3 bases between them.

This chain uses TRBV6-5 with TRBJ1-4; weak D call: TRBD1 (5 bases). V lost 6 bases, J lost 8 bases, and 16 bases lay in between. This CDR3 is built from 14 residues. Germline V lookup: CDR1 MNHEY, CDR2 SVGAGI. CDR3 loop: CASSRQQTGEKLFF. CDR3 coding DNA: TGTGCCAGCAGCCGACAGCAAACTGGGGAAAAACTGTTTTTT.

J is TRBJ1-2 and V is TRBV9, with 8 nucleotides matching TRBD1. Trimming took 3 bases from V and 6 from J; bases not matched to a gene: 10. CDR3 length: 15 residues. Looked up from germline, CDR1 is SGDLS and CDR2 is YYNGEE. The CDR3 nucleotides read TGTGCCAGCAGCGCTCAGGGGGCTGTATGGGATGGCTACACCTTC. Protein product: CASSAQGAVWDGYTF. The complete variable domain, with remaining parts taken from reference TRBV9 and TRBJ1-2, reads DSGVTQTPKHLITATGQRVTLRCSPRSGDLSVYWYQQSLDQGLQFLIQYYNGEERAKGNILERFSAQQFPDLHSELNLSSLELGDSALYFCASSAQGAVWDGYTFGSGTRLTVV.

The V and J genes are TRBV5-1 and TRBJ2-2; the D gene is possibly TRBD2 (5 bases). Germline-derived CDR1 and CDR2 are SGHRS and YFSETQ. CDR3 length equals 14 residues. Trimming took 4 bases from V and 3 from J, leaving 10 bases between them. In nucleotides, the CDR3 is TGCGCCAGCAGCGAGCGGCCCTACACCGGGGAGCTGTTTTTT. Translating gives CASSERPYTGELFF.

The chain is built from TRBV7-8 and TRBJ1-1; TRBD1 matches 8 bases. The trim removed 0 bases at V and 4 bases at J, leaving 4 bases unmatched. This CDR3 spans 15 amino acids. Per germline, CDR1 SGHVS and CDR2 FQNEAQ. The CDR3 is CASSLAQTGGTEAFF. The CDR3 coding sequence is TGTGCCAGCAGCTTAGCCCAAACAGGGGGCACTGAAGCTTTCTTT.

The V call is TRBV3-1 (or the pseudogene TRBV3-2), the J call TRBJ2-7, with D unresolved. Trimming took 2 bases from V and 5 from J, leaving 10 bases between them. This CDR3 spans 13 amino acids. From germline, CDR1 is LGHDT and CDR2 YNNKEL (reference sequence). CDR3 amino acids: CASSQTLLNEQYF. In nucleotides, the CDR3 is TGTGCCAGCAGCCAAACTCTATTAAACGAGCAGTACTTC.

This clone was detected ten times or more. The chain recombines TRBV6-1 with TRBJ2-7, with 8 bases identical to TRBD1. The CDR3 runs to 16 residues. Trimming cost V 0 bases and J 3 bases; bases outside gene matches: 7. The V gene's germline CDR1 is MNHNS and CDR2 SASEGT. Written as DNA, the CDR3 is TGTGCCAGCAGTGAAGCGGGCCAGGGGGCACGCTACGAGCAGTACTTC. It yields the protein CASSEAGQGARYEQYF.

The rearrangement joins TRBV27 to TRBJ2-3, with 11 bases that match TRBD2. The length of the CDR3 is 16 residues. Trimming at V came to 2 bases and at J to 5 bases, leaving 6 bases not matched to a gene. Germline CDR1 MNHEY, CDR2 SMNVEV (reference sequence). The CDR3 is CASSLKLAGGLDTQYF. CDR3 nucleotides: TGTGCCAGCAGTTTAAAGCTAGCGGGGGGTCTAGATACGCAGTATTTT.

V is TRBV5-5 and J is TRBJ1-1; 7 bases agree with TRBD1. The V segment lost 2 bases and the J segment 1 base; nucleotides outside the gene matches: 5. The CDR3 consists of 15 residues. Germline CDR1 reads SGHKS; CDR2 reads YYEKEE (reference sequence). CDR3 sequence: CASSLITGENTEAFF. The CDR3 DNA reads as TGTGCCAGCAGCTTAATAACAGGGGAGAACACTGAAGCTTTCTTT.

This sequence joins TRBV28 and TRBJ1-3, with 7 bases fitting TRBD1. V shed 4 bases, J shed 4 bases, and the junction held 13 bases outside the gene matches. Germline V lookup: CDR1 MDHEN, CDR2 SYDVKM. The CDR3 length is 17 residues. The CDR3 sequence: CASSSYGQESLGNTIYF. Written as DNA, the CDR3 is TGTGCCAGCAGTTCCTATGGACAGGAGAGTTTGGGAAACACCATATATTTT.

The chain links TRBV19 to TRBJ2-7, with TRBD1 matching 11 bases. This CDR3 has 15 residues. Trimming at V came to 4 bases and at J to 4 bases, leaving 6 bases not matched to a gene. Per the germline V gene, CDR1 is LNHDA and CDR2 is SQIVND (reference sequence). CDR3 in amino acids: CASSTQDRGQYEQYF. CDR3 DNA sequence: TGTGCCAGTAGTACCCAGGACAGGGGGCAATACGAGCAGTACTTC.

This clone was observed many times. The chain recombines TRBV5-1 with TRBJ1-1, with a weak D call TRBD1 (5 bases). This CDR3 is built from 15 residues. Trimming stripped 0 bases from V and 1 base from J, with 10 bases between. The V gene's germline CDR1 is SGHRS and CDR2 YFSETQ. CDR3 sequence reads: CASSLAGGGNTEAFF. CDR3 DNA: TGCGCCAGCAGCTTGGCCGGGGGAGGGAACACTGAAGCTTTCTTT.

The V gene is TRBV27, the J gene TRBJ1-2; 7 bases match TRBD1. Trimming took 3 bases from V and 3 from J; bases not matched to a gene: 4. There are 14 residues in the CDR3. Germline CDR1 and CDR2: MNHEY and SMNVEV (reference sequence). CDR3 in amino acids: CASSFRQGHYGYTF. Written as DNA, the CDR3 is TGTGCCAGCAGTTTTCGACAGGGACACTATGGCTACACCTTC.

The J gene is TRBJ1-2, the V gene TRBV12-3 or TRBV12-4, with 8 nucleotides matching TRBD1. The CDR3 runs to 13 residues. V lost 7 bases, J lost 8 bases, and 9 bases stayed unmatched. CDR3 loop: CASTPGGRSGYTF. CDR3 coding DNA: TGTGCCAGCACCCCAGGGGGCAGGTCCGGCTACACCTTC.

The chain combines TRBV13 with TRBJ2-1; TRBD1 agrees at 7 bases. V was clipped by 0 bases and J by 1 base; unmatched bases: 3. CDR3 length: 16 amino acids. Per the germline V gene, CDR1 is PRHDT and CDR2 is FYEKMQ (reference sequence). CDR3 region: CASSLGQGVSYNEQFF. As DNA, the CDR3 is TGTGCCAGCAGCTTAGGGCAGGGGGTTTCCTACAATGAGCAGTTCTTC.